What follows are 29 T cell receptor beta chains derived from one specimen sequenced in a study of T cell responses to AZD1222 COVID-19 vaccine. Repertoires were generated with immunoSEQ multiplex PCR, while TCRdb's copy carries only in-frame clones and drops some. Found here are more than 150,000 clones, less than 95% of them singletons; the top ten hold approximately 0.64%. The material sequenced was peripheral blood, taken on day 0 of AZD1222 vaccination. Receptors were obtained from an adult in good health.

This clone appeared a few times. The chain is built from TRBV6-5 and TRBJ1-1; D unclear. V lost 4 bases to trimming and J lost 3 bases, with 15 bases between them. This CDR3 is built from 15 residues. Germline CDR1 MNHEY, CDR2 SVGAGI. CDR3 protein: CASSSNVVRDTEAFF. For the CDR3, the DNA is TGTGCCAGCAGTTCGAACGTGGTAAGGGACACTGAAGCTTTCTTT.

This chain joins TRBV6-1 and TRBJ1-2; D unresolved. Germline lookup yields CDR1 MNHNS and CDR2 SASEGT. The CDR3 runs 15 residues. Trimming left V 2 bases short and J 8 bases short, with 18 bases between. DNA of the CDR3: TGTGCCAGCAGTGAAACCCTTACCCGCTATGGGGGCTACACCTTC. Translating it yields CASSETLTRYGGYTF.

This clone was seen a single time. This chain joins TRBV5-1 and TRBJ1-6; D perhaps matches TRBD1 (5 bases). V shed 4 bases and J shed 8 bases, with 10 bases lying between them. The germline V gene has CDR1 SGHRS and CDR2 YFSETQ. The CDR3 runs to 13 residues. Written as DNA, the CDR3 is TGCGCCAGCAGCCCCCAGGGCGATTCACCCCTCCACTTT. This translates into CASSPQGDSPLHF.

This clone has only one observation. The chain is built from TRBV19 and TRBJ1-1, with D maybe TRBD1 (6 bases). Germline V gives CDR1 LNHDA, CDR2 SQIVND (reference sequence). V was clipped by 3 bases and J by 7 bases, with 15 bases between them. The CDR3 totals 14 residues. The CDR3, as DNA: TGTGCCAGTAGTATGTCAGGGGTTAGTAATGAAGCTTTCTTT. Translating it yields CASSMSGVSNEAFF.

The chain recombines TRBV14 with TRBJ2-3; no reliable D call. V gave up 4 bases and J gave up 1 base, with 21 bases separating them. Looked up from germline, CDR1 is SGHDN and CDR2 is FVKESK. The CDR3 sequence is 18 residues long. The CDR3 loop reads CASSPIRAYSARTDTQYF. DNA of the CDR3: TGTGCCAGCAGCCCTATTCGGGCTTATTCCGCACGCACAGATACGCAGTATTTT.

This chain connects TRBV9 to TRBJ1-3; D is undetermined. This CDR3 has 14 residues. Trimming took off 0 bases at V and 0 bases at J, with 4 bases between the two ends. Germline-derived CDR1 and CDR2 are SGDLS and YYNGEE. CDR3 loop: CASSVAGSGNTIYF. In DNA, the CDR3 is TGTGCCAGCAGCGTAGCAGGCTCTGGAAACACCATATATTTT.

The chain uses TRBV27 and TRBJ2-1; 8 nucleotides agree with TRBD2. CDR1 and CDR2 from the germline V gene are MNHEY and SMNVEV (reference sequence). The CDR3 runs to 15 residues. The ends lost 7 bases at V and 0 bases at J; junction bases unmatched: 5. CDR3 sequence: CASKLTSGSYNEQFF. The CDR3 DNA is TGTGCCAGCAAACTTACTAGCGGCTCCTACAATGAGCAGTTCTTC.

CDR3 coding DNA: TGTGCCATTCGACAGGGGGCCGCCTACGAGCAGTACTTC. It yields the protein CAIRQGAAYEQYF. The chain recombines TRBV12-3 or TRBV12-4 with TRBJ2-7; 10 bases align to TRBD1. Trimming removed 10 bases from V and 2 bases from J; junction bases left unmatched: 5. The CDR3 contains 13 residues.

J is TRBJ2-7 and V is TRBV18; a weak D match, TRBD1 (5 bases). The CDR3 runs 16 residues. Germline V gene lookup returns CDR1 KGHSH and CDR2 LQKENI. Trimming removed 3 bases from V and 6 bases from J, with 21 bases in between. Here the CDR3 reads CASSPSAGPSITEQYF. CDR3 in DNA: TGTGCCAGCTCACCTTCCGCAGGGCCGTCGATAACCGAGCAGTACTTC.

V usage is TRBV5-1 and J usage is TRBJ1-5; the D gene is possibly TRBD1 (5 bases). This CDR3 region has 15 residues. The V gene lost 5 bases and the J gene lost 6 bases, with 18 bases spanning the gap. The germline V gene has CDR1 SGHRS and CDR2 YFSETQ. Here the CDR3 DNA reads TGCGCCAGCAGTTTTGGGTCCGGGACCGGTCAGCCCCAGCATTTT. Protein sequence: CASSFGSGTGQPQHF.

The V gene is TRBV28, the J gene TRBJ1-5; possible D gene TRBD1, 5 bases. V gave up 3 bases and J gave up 4 bases, with 22 bases separating them. CDR3 length: 18 residues. Germline CDR1 reads MDHEN; CDR2 reads SYDVKM. CDR3: CASSLGVFVMGGNQPQHF. For the CDR3, the DNA is TGTGCCAGCAGTTTGGGGGTATTCGTCATGGGGGGAAATCAGCCCCAGCATTTT.

The genes are TRBV12-5 and TRBJ2-1, with D maybe TRBD1 (6 bases). CDR1 and CDR2 (germline): LGHNT, FRNRAP. Trimming left V 4 bases short and J 0 bases short, with 13 bases between. The CDR3 covers 16 residues. CDR3 DNA sequence: TGTGCTAGTGGTTCGACAGGCTCGAGCTCCTACAATGAGCAGTTCTTC. Translation: CASGSTGSSSYNEQFF.

The chain uses TRBV9 and TRBJ2-6; weak D call: TRBD2 (5 bases). V was shortened by 5 bases and J by 0 bases, with 9 bases between the two germline ends. CDR1 is SGDLS and CDR2 is YYNGEE in the germline V gene. The CDR3 runs to 15 residues. This CDR3 is CASSRGHSGANVLTF. CDR3 nucleotide sequence: TGTGCCAGCAGTCGCGGGCACTCTGGGGCCAACGTCCTGACTTTC.

The V call is TRBV28, the J call TRBJ2-7; TRBD1 agrees at 9 bases. The CDR3 runs 14 residues. The germline CDR1 and CDR2 sequences are MDHEN and SYDVKM. The trim removed 6 bases at V and 4 bases at J, leaving 7 bases unmatched. CDR3 in amino acids: CASSSTGGGYEQYF. For the CDR3, the DNA is TGTGCCAGCAGCTCCACAGGGGGCGGATACGAGCAGTACTTC.

The chain carries TRBV10-2 and TRBJ1-1; TRBD1 is a possible D gene (6 bases). CDR1 WSHSY and CDR2 SAAADI come from the germline V gene. V lost 6 bases, J lost 1 base, and 12 bases lay in between. The CDR3 covers 14 residues. CDR3: CASSAGQQNTEAFF. The CDR3, as DNA: TGCGCCAGCAGCGCCGGACAGCAGAACACTGAAGCTTTCTTT.

J is TRBJ2-1 and V is TRBV27; 13 nucleotides agree with TRBD2. V was pared by 4 bases and J by 9 bases, with 6 bases of the junction left unmatched. Looked up from germline, CDR1 is MNHEY and CDR2 is SMNVEV (reference sequence). The CDR3 spans 15 residues. The CDR3 spells CASSWTSGRVGEQFF. The CDR3 DNA reads TGTGCCAGCAGTTGGACTAGCGGGAGAGTCGGTGAGCAGTTCTTC.

The chain recombines TRBV28 with TRBJ1-5; D gene ambiguous. The germline V gene has CDR1 MDHEN and CDR2 SYDVKM. Trimming pared 3 bases from V and 0 bases from J, leaving 12 bases between. The CDR3 totals 16 residues. DNA for the CDR3: TGTGCCAGCAGTTTTCGGACCGAGTATAGCAATCAGCCCCAGCATTTT. Its translation is CASSFRTEYSNQPQHF.

This chain connects TRBV30 to TRBJ2-1; no firm D call. Germline V gives CDR1 GTSNPN, CDR2 SVGIG (reference sequence). Deletions cut 3 bases from V and 4 bases from J, with 7 bases between. The CDR3 totals 12 residues. This CDR3 is CAWRRGYNEQFF. The CDR3 bases are TGTGCCTGGAGACGCGGATACAATGAGCAGTTCTTC. The full variable domain, its missing parts supplied by reference TRBV30 and TRBJ2-1, is SQTIHQWPATLVQPVGSPLSLECTVEGTSNPNLYWYRQAAGRGLQLLFYSVGIGQISSEVPQNLSASRPQDRQFILSSKKLLLSDSGFYLCAWRRGYNEQFFGPGTRLTVL.

CDR3 loop: CASSPERSPHNGNEQFF. The CDR3 DNA sequence: TGTGCCAGCAGCCCTGAGAGGAGTCCCCATAACGGCAATGAGCAGTTCTTC. The rearrangement links TRBV7-9 to TRBJ2-1, with D hard to call. V was shortened by 5 bases and J by 6 bases, with 23 bases between the two germline ends. Germline V gene data show CDR1 as SEHNR and CDR2 as FQNEAQ (reference sequence). This CDR3 comprises 17 residues.

The rearrangement uses TRBV6-1 and TRBJ2-6; 7 bases match TRBD1. Germline V lookup: CDR1 MNHNS, CDR2 SASEGT. V shed 4 bases, J shed 0 bases, and the junction held 3 bases outside the gene matches. This CDR3 is 16 amino acids long. The CDR3 DNA reads as TGTGCCAGCAGTGCGACAGGGAACTCTGGGGCCAACGTCCTGACTTTC. It translates to CASSATGNSGANVLTF.

This rearrangement joins TRBV27 to TRBJ2-2, with D perhaps being TRBD1 or TRBD2 (5 bases each). The CDR3 is 15 amino acids. Trimming stripped 5 bases from V and 1 base from J, with 11 bases between. Germline-derived CDR1 and CDR2 are MNHEY and SMNVEV (reference sequence). The CDR3 nucleotides are TGTGCCAGCAGTACCCGGGACGGGAACACCGGGGAGCTGTTTTTT. It codes for CASSTRDGNTGELFF.

This chain connects TRBV18 to TRBJ1-5, with D possibly TRBD1 on 5 matching bases. Germline assignment: CDR1 KGHSH and CDR2 LQKENI. Trimming took off 3 bases at V and 6 bases at J, with 18 bases between the two ends. The CDR3 sequence is 16 residues long. DNA for the CDR3: TGTGCCAGCTCACCCCGGGGGGGACGGCAAGGTCAGCCCCAGCATTTT. Encoded protein: CASSPRGGRQGQPQHF.

Here the CDR3 reads CASSVGGQAKLFF. The CDR3, as DNA: TGTGCCAGCAGCGTAGGAGGGCAGGCAAAACTGTTTTTT. The V call is TRBV9, the J call TRBJ1-4, with D unresolved. The V and J ends lost 0 bases and 10 bases respectively, with 10 bases between them. The length of the CDR3 is 13 residues. Per germline, CDR1 SGDLS and CDR2 YYNGEE.

This rearrangement joins TRBV4-1 to TRBJ1-3; tentatively, D is TRBD1 (5 bases). Germline assignment: CDR1 MGHRA and CDR2 YSYEKL. This CDR3 has 17 amino acids. V lost 1 base and J 1 base, leaving 14 bases between the germline ends. The CDR3 coding sequence is TGCGCCAGCAGCCAAGCCTTTCCTGGACAATCTGGAAACACCATATATTTT. This translates into CASSQAFPGQSGNTIYF.

The rearrangement joins TRBV19 to TRBJ1-2, with D uncertain. Germline-derived CDR1 and CDR2 are LNHDA and SQIVND (reference sequence). V gave up 0 bases and J gave up 7 bases, with 9 bases separating them. The CDR3 runs to 13 residues. CDR3 amino acids: CASSIDLRVGYTF. The CDR3 DNA sequence: TGTGCCAGTAGTATAGATCTCCGGGTTGGCTACACCTTC.

V gene TRBV30 combines with J gene TRBJ1-4, with 7 bases lining up with TRBD1. This CDR3 region has 15 residues. Germline CDR1 reads GTSNPN; CDR2 reads SVGIG (reference sequence). J lost 7 bases, V lost 4 bases, and 12 bases had no gene match. CDR3 in amino acids: CAWTPATGVVEKLFF. The CDR3 DNA is TGTGCCTGGACCCCTGCAACAGGGGTGGTTGAAAAACTGTTTTTT.

The chain joins TRBV27 to TRBJ1-2, with 8 bases fitting TRBD1. This CDR3 contains 14 residues. Germline V gene data show CDR1 as MNHEY and CDR2 as SMNVEV (reference sequence). The ends lost 5 bases at V and 2 bases at J; junction bases unmatched: 4. The CDR3 spells CASSRGTGNYGYTF. For the CDR3, the DNA is TGTGCCAGCAGTAGGGGGACAGGAAACTATGGCTACACCTTC.

This clone was found once. The J gene is TRBJ1-5, the V gene TRBV30; D is perhaps TRBD1 (5 bases). From germline, CDR1 is GTSNPN and CDR2 SVGIG (reference sequence). The CDR3 consists of 13 residues. V was trimmed by 3 bases and J by 3 bases, leaving 9 bases between them. Written as DNA, the CDR3 is TGTGCCTGGAGACGGGGCCCCAATCAGCCCCAGCATTTT. This gives the protein CAWRRGPNQPQHF.

The V gene is TRBV24-1, the J gene TRBJ1-5; weak D call: TRBD1 (6 bases). Germline V gene data show CDR1 as KGHDR and CDR2 as SFDVKD. The CDR3 contains 17 residues. Trimming cost V 4 bases and J 0 bases, with 15 bases left between them. The CDR3 is CATSEYQGKYSNQPQHF. The CDR3 DNA sequence: TGTGCCACCAGTGAATACCAGGGGAAATATAGCAATCAGCCCCAGCATTTT.